The 20 T cell receptor beta chains below all came from one sample that was sequenced in a study of cytomegalovirus exposure and HLA in healthy donors. The PCR used 60 Vbeta and 13 Jbeta primers. The data were produced by immunoSEQ multiplex PCR, yet TCRdb's version contains in-frame clones alone and is incomplete. The repertoire includes roughly 120,000 clones, around 83% of them detected once, and under 3% sits in the top ten. What was sequenced was PBMCs. The source is an older woman in good health and CMV-seropositive.

The chain uses TRBV2 and TRBJ2-7; 7 bases align to TRBD1. This CDR3 contains 14 residues. The trim removed 3 bases at V and 5 bases at J, leaving 7 bases unmatched. The germline gives CDR1 SNHLY, CDR2 FYNNEI. CDR3 DNA: TGTGCCAGCAGTGATACAGGGGAATCCAACGAGCAGTACTTC. Its protein is CASSDTGESNEQYF.

The rearrangement links TRBV2 to TRBJ2-1; 10 nucleotides line up with TRBD2. Germline trimming cut 1 base from V and 3 bases from J; bases unmatched to any gene: 6. Germline V CDR1 and CDR2: SNHLY, FYNNEI. This CDR3 is built from 17 residues. The CDR3 DNA follows: TGTGCCAGCAGTGAAGAGCTAGCGGGAGAAAACTACAATGAGCAGTTCTTC. As protein: CASSEELAGENYNEQFF.

V gene TRBV7-9 combines with J gene TRBJ2-1; 7 positions match TRBD2. The CDR3 is made up of 17 amino acids. The V segment lost 3 bases and the J segment 5 bases; nucleotides outside the gene matches: 13. Germline values: CDR1 SEHNR, CDR2 FQNEAQ (reference sequence). The CDR3 is CASSLIRGTGGDNEQFF. The DNA for the CDR3 is TGTGCCAGCAGCTTGATCCGTGGCACGGGGGGTGACAATGAGCAGTTCTTC.

V usage is TRBV11-2 and J usage is TRBJ1-1; maybe TRBD1 (5 bases). V dropped 7 bases and J dropped 3 bases, with 12 bases sitting between them. Germline-derived CDR1 and CDR2 are SGHAT and FQNNGV. CDR3 length: 13 amino acids. This chain's CDR3 is CASTLGRDTEAFF. The CDR3 nucleotides are TGTGCCAGCACCTTGGGCAGGGACACTGAAGCTTTCTTT.

The J gene is TRBJ1-2, the V gene TRBV5-1; the D gene is possibly TRBD1 (5 bases). Trimming left V 2 bases short and J 4 bases short, with 9 bases between. The CDR3 contains 13 residues. Germline V gene sequence: CDR1 SGHRS, CDR2 YFSETQ. The CDR3 DNA follows: TGCGCCAGCAGCTTTCAGGGCGGCTATGGCTACACCTTC. As protein: CASSFQGGYGYTF.

This clone was counted a single time. This chain uses TRBV4-1 with TRBJ2-5; D ambiguous. The J call may be faulty, since TRBJ2-7 better matches the DNA end. Germline V gene sequence: CDR1 MGHRA, CDR2 YSYEKL. The CDR3 is 15 amino acids. The CDR3 sequence: CASSPTALVADEQYF. The DNA for the CDR3 is TGCGCCAGCAGCCCGACCGCTTTAGTAGCTGACGAGCAGTACTTC.

The CDR3 is CASSIRYSNTEAFF. DNA for the CDR3: TGTGCCAGTAGTATTCGGTACAGCAACACTGAAGCTTTCTTT. The chain recombines TRBV19 with TRBJ1-1; D call uncertain. Looked up from germline, CDR1 is LNHDA and CDR2 is SQIVND (reference sequence). The CDR3 is 14 residues long. V was clipped by 3 bases and J by 2 bases, with 10 bases between them.

The J gene is TRBJ2-1, the V gene TRBV7-9, with 11 bases matching TRBD1. V gave up 6 bases and J gave up 7 bases; unmatched junction bases: 8. Germline V gene sequence: CDR1 SEHNR, CDR2 FQNEAQ (reference sequence). This CDR3 is built from 15 residues. In DNA form, the CDR3 reads TGTGCCAGCAGTTTGGGACAGGGGGATTTTAATGAGCAGTTCTTC. It specifies CASSLGQGDFNEQFF.

This chain joins TRBV27 and TRBJ1-1, with 9 bases lining up with TRBD1. This CDR3 region has 15 residues. Germline V CDR1 and CDR2: MNHEY, SMNVEV (reference sequence). V was pared by 6 bases and J by 5 bases, with 10 bases of the junction left unmatched. CDR3: CASSRGQGWGTEAFF. CDR3 in DNA: TGTGCCAGCAGCCGGGGACAGGGATGGGGGACTGAAGCTTTCTTT.

This chain joins TRBV9 and TRBJ1-3; maybe TRBD1 (5 bases). The V gene lost 0 bases and the J gene lost 3 bases, with 13 bases spanning the gap. The V gene's germline CDR1 is SGDLS and CDR2 YYNGEE. The CDR3 is 16 amino acids. CDR3 in DNA: TGTGCCAGCAGCGTAGTCTGGGGCGGAGATGGAAACACCATATATTTT. Translating gives CASSVVWGGDGNTIYF.

The V gene is TRBV28, the J gene TRBJ2-3; D is ambiguous. The CDR3 totals 14 residues. The V gene's germline CDR1 is MDHEN and CDR2 SYDVKM. Trimming cost V 7 bases and J 8 bases, with 19 bases left between them. CDR3 in DNA: TGTGCCAGCACCGCCATGGTTTCCTCACTTACGCAGTATTTT. Amino acids: CASTAMVSSLTQYF.

This chain connects TRBV9 to TRBJ2-1; 10 bases fit TRBD2. The V gene's germline CDR1 is SGDLS and CDR2 YYNGEE. The CDR3 totals 18 residues. With V trimmed by 0 bases and J by 1 base, 7 bases remained unmatched. CDR3 in amino acids: CASSVGASGSKSYNEQFF. CDR3 in DNA: TGTGCCAGCAGCGTAGGAGCTAGCGGGAGTAAATCCTACAATGAGCAGTTCTTC.

The chain recombines TRBV6-5 with TRBJ1-4; 7 bases fit TRBD1. This CDR3 contains 12 residues. Germline-derived CDR1 and CDR2 are MNHEY and SVGAGI. V lost 10 bases to trimming and J lost 8 bases; unmatched junction nucleotides: 7. The CDR3 coding sequence is TGTGCCACAACAGGGGTGGGAGAAAAACTGTTTTTT. Translation gives CATTGVGEKLFF.

This chain connects TRBV6-5 to TRBJ2-1; no clear D. The CDR3 sequence is 14 residues long. Germline values: CDR1 MNHEY, CDR2 SVGAGI. Trimming pared 6 bases from V and 6 bases from J, leaving 15 bases between. CDR3 in DNA: TGTGCCAGCAGCGCTTTACTCAGAGGCAATGAGCAGTTCTTC. Its protein is CASSALLRGNEQFF.

This clone appeared a few times. The chain couples TRBV14 to TRBJ1-1, with a tentative D call TRBD1 (5 bases). The germline gives CDR1 SGHDN, CDR2 FVKESK. The V end was cut by 1 base, the J end by 11 bases, with 8 bases between. CDR3 length equals 11 residues. CDR3 in amino acids: CASSQAGFAFF. The CDR3 coding sequence is TGTGCCAGCAGCCAAGCAGGGTTCGCTTTCTTT.

V and J are TRBV18 and TRBJ1-2; TRBD1 matches 10 bases. From germline, CDR1 is KGHSH and CDR2 LQKENI. The J segment lost 7 bases and the V segment lost 4 bases, leaving 3 bases of the junction unmatched. The CDR3 extends over 13 amino acids. This CDR3 is CASSLDRGPGYTF. CDR3 coding DNA: TGTGCCAGCTCACTTGACAGGGGGCCTGGCTACACCTTC.

The chain couples TRBV7-2 to TRBJ1-4; D unclear. CDR3 size: 14 residues. CDR1 and CDR2 from the germline V gene are SGHTA and FQGNSA. Trimming cost V 3 bases and J 5 bases, with 10 bases left between them. CDR3: CASSLDGANEKLFF. CDR3 in DNA: TGTGCCAGCAGCTTGGATGGAGCCAATGAAAAACTGTTTTTT.

V is TRBV6-5 and J is TRBJ2-7; 7 bases are shared with TRBD1. From germline, CDR1 is MNHEY and CDR2 SVGAGI. V dropped 6 bases and J dropped 2; count of bases not matched to a gene: 10. CDR3 length: 15 residues. The CDR3 region is CASSPGTVEAYEQYF. In DNA form, the CDR3 reads TGTGCCAGCAGCCCGGGGACAGTTGAAGCCTACGAGCAGTACTTC.

Only a few counts were recorded for this clone. The V gene is TRBV5-1, the J gene TRBJ1-1; TRBD1 aligns across 10 bases. Germline assignment: CDR1 SGHRS and CDR2 YFSETQ. The trim removed 6 bases at V and 0 bases at J, leaving 8 bases unmatched. CDR3 size: 16 residues. CDR3 residues: CASTSGQGNMNTEAFF. As DNA, the CDR3 is TGCGCCAGCACCTCGGGACAGGGGAACATGAACACTGAAGCTTTCTTT.

The genes are TRBV5-1 and TRBJ2-3; TRBD2 matches at 13 bases. CDR3 length equals 15 residues. Trimming took 8 bases from V and 4 from J; bases not matched to a gene: 7. Germline CDR1 reads SGHRS; CDR2 reads YFSETQ. Written as DNA, the CDR3 is TGCGCCAGTAGGACACTAGCGGGAGGGCCAGATACGCAGTATTTT. Its translation: CASRTLAGGPDTQYF.